Each of the 11 T cell receptor beta chains below was sequenced from the same sample in a study of early T cells in non-severe SARS-CoV-2 infection. TCRdb itself ran the 5' RACE reads through MiXCR, one entry per CDR3 protein. The repertoire holds more than 80,000 distinct CDR3 sequences, roughly 15% seen once, with about 1.3% in the top ten. Sequencing input: whole blood. All receptors derive from an adult who was a healthcare worker with PCR-confirmed SARS-CoV-2 infection or an uninfected control (not recorded which).

This clonotype came up a few times. The chain is built from TRBV20-1 and TRBJ2-5, with TRBD2 matching 16 bases. This CDR3 is built from 18 residues. The ends lost 6 bases at V and 1 base at J; junction bases unmatched: 11. Germline-derived CDR1 and CDR2 are DFQATT and SNEGSKA (reference sequence). CDR3 sequence (DNA): TGCAGTGCATCAGTCCCGGGACTAGCGGGGGGGCCCCAAGAGACCCAGTACTTC. It yields the protein CSASVPGLAGGPQETQYF.

This clonotype was recorded a few times. The rearrangement links TRBV9 to TRBJ1-1; 8 nucleotides agree with TRBD1. J gave up 6 bases and V 4 bases, and 11 bases lay outside the gene matches. The CDR3 consists of 15 residues. Per the germline V gene, CDR1 is SGDLS and CDR2 is YYNGEE. CDR3 sequence: CASSPRTGFAAEAFF. CDR3 in DNA: TGTGCCAGCAGCCCCCGGACAGGGTTTGCGGCTGAAGCTTTCTTT.

The chain couples TRBV7-2 to TRBJ1-1, with D unresolved. V was pared by 5 bases and J by 1 base, with 8 bases between. The CDR3 is made up of 13 amino acids. Germline V lookup: CDR1 SGHTA, CDR2 FQGNSA. The chain's CDR3 is CASSDGPNTEAFF. DNA for the CDR3: TGTGCCAGCAGCGACGGGCCGAACACTGAAGCTTTCTTT. Using reference TRBV7-2 and TRBJ1-1 for the parts outside the CDR3, the full variable domain is GAGVSQSPSNKVTEKGKDVELRCDPISGHTALYWYRQSLGQGLEFLIYFQGNSAPDKSGLPSDRFSAERTGGSVSTLTIQRTQQEDSAVYLCASSDGPNTEAFFGQGTRLTVV.

Many counts were recorded for this clonotype. The CDR3 sequence is CASSATGNNEQFF. The CDR3 bases are TGTGCCAGTAGTGCGACAGGAAACAATGAGCAGTTCTTC. The rearrangement uses TRBV19 and TRBJ2-1, with D possibly matching TRBD1 (6 bases). V dropped 5 bases and J dropped 5 bases, with 10 bases sitting between them. Per germline, CDR1 LNHDA and CDR2 SQIVND (reference sequence). This CDR3 comprises 13 residues.

V is TRBV5-1 and J is TRBJ1-2; the D gene is possibly TRBD1 (5 bases). The CDR3 is 15 amino acids. Germline V gene lookup returns CDR1 SGHRS and CDR2 YFSETQ. Trimming shortened V by 4 bases and J by 6 bases, and 19 bases separated the two germline ends. The DNA for the CDR3 is TGCGCCAGCAGCATGGCAGGGATTTCCTCAAATGGCTACACCTTC. As protein: CASSMAGISSNGYTF.

The chain uses TRBV25-1 and TRBJ1-6; 8 nucleotides agree with TRBD1. CDR1 is MGHDK, CDR2 SYGVNS, per germline. Unmatched junction bases numbered 7, after V lost 1 base and J lost 11 bases. The CDR3 is made up of 15 amino acids. The CDR3 sequence: CASSESYDRGAPLHF. As DNA, the CDR3 is TGTGCCAGCAGTGAATCCTACGACAGGGGTGCACCCCTCCACTTT.

The J gene is TRBJ2-3, the V gene TRBV28, with 8 bases that match TRBD2. The CDR3 has 11 residues. The V gene's germline CDR1 is MDHEN and CDR2 SYDVKM. J was trimmed by 6 bases and V by 7 bases; bases with no gene match: 0. CDR3 in amino acids: CASTSGDTQYF. The CDR3 DNA reads as TGTGCCAGCACTAGCGGGGATACGCAGTATTTT.

This clonotype was detected a few times. V and J are TRBV11-2 and TRBJ1-3; 7 positions agree with TRBD1. The CDR3 runs to 16 residues. V lost 5 bases, J lost 0 bases, and 7 bases stayed unmatched. Per germline, CDR1 SGHAT and CDR2 FQNNGV. CDR3 amino acids: CASSPGTASSGNTIYF. CDR3 in DNA: TGTGCCAGCAGCCCCGGGACAGCCTCCTCTGGAAACACCATATATTTT.

This clonotype was observed a few times. DNA for the CDR3: TGCAGCGTTGAAGATCCGCCGGGGACCAAGACCCAGTACTTC. Its translation: CSVEDPPGTKTQYF. The rearrangement uses TRBV29-1 and TRBJ2-5; TRBD1 or TRBD2 may be the D gene (5 bases each). Trimming cost V 0 bases and J 6 bases, with 14 bases left between them. This CDR3 has 14 amino acids. CDR1 SQVTM and CDR2 ANQGSEA come from the germline V gene.

This chain's CDR3 is CASSTLHPKAGAGTDTQYF. The DNA of the CDR3 is TGTGCCAGCAGCACACTCCATCCCAAAGCGGGAGCGGGCACAGATACGCAGTATTTT. The chain has TRBV7-2 and TRBJ2-3, with 8 bases that match TRBD2. With 5 bases clipped from V and 1 base from J, the junction kept 17 bases outside the gene matches. Looked up from germline, CDR1 is SGHTA and CDR2 is FQGNSA. The CDR3 runs 19 residues.

This clonotype was detected many times. The rearrangement links TRBV6-6 to TRBJ2-1; D uncertain. Germline V CDR1 and CDR2: MNHNY, SVGAGI (reference sequence). The length of the CDR3 is 14 residues. The ends were cut back, 0 bases at V and 3 bases at J, with 6 bases in the middle. The CDR3: CASSYSTDYNEQFF. Here the CDR3 DNA reads TGTGCCAGCAGTTACTCGACTGACTACAATGAGCAGTTCTTC.